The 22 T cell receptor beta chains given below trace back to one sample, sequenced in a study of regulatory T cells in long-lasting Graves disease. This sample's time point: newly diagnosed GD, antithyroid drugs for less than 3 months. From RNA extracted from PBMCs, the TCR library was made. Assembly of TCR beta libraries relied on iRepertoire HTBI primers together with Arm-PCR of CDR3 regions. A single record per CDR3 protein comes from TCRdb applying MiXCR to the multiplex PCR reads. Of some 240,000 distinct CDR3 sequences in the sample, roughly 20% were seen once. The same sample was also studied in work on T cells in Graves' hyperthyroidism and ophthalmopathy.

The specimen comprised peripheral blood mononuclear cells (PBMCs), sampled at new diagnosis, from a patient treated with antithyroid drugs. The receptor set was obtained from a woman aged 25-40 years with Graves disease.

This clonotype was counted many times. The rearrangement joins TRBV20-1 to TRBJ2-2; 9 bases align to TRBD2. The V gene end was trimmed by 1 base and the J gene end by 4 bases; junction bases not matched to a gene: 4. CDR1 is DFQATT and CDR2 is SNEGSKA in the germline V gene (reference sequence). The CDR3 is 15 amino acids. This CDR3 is CSARASGAFTGELFF. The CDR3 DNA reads TGCAGTGCTAGAGCTAGCGGGGCGTTCACCGGGGAGCTGTTTTTT.

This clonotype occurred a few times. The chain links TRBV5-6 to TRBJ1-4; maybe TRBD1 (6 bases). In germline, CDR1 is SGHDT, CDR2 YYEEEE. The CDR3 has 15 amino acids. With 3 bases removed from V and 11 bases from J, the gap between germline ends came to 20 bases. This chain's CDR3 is CASSSWDTDHAKLFF. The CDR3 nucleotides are TGTGCCAGCAGCTCGTGGGACACCGACCACGCGAAACTGTTTTTT.

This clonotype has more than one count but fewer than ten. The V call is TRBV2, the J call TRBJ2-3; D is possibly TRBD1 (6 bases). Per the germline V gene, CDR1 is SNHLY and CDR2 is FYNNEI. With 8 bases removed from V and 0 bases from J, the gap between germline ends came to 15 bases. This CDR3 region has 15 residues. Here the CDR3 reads CASARTASSTDTQYF. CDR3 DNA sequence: TGTGCCAGCGCTCGGACAGCCTCTAGCACAGATACGCAGTATTTT.

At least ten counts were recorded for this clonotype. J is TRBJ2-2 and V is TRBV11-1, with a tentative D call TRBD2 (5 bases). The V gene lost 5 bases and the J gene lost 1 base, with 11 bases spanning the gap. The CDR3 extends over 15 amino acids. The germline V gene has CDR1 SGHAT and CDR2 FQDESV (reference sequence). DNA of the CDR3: TGTGCCAGCAGCCGTAGGAGCGGGAACACCGGGGAGCTGTTTTTT. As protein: CASSRRSGNTGELFF.

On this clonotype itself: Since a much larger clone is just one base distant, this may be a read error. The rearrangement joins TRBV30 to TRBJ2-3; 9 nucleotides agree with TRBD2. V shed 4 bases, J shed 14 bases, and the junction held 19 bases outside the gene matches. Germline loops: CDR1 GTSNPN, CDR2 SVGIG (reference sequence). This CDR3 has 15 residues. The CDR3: CAWTKEGQRGARSYF. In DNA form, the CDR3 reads TGTGCCTGGACGAAGGAGGGGCAGCGGGGGGCCCGGTCGTATTTT.

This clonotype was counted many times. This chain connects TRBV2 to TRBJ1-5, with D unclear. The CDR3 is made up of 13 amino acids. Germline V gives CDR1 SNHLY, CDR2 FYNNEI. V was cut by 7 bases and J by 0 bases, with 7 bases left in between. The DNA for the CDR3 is TGTGCCAGCAAGCAAAATAGCAATCAGCCCCAGCATTTT. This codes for CASKQNSNQPQHF.

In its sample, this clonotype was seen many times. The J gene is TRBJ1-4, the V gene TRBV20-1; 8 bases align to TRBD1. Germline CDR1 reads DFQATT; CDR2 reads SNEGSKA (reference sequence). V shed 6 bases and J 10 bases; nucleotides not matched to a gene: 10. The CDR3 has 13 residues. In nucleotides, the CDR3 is TGCAGTGCCCGAGGCGGACAGGGTGGAAAACTGTTTTTT. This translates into CSARGGQGGKLFF.

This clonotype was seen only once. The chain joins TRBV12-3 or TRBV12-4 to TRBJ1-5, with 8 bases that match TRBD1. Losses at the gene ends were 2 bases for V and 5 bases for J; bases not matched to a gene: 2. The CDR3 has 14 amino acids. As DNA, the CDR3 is TGTGCCAGCAGTTTAATACAGGGGGATCAGCCCCAGCATTTT. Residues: CASSLIQGDQPQHF.

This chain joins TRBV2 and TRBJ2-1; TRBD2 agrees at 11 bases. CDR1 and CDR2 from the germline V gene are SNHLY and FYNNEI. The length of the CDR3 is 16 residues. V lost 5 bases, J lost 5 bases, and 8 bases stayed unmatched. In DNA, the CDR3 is TGTGCCAGCAGTACCGGGACTAGCGGAGCCCACAATGAGCAGTTCTTC. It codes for CASSTGTSGAHNEQFF.

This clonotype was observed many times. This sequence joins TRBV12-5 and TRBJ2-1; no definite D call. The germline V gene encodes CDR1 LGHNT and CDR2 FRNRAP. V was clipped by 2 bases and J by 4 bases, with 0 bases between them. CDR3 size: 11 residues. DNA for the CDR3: TGTGCTAGTGGTTTGTACAATGAGCAGTTCTTC. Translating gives CASGLYNEQFF.

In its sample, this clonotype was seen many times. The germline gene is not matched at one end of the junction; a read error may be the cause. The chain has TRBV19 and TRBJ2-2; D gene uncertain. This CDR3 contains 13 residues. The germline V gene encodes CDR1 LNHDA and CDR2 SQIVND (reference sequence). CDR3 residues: CASSIGGIGELFF. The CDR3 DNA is TGTGCCAGCAGTATCGGTGGCATCGGGGAGCTGTTTTTT.

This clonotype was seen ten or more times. The DNA for the CDR3 is TGTGCCTGGAGTGCCCGACAGGGTCCCACTGAAGCTTTCTTT. Protein: CAWSARQGPTEAFF. V is TRBV30 and J is TRBJ1-1, with 7 bases identical to TRBD1. Germline V gene lookup returns CDR1 GTSNPN and CDR2 SVGIG (reference sequence). CDR3 size: 14 residues. Losses at the gene ends were 1 base for V and 4 bases for J; bases not matched to a gene: 6.

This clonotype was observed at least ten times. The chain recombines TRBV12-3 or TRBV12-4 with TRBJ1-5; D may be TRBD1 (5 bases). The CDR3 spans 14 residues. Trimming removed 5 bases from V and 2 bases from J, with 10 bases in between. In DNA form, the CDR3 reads TGTGCCAGCAGTATTACAGGAGGCAATCAGCCCCAGCATTTT. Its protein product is CASSITGGNQPQHF.

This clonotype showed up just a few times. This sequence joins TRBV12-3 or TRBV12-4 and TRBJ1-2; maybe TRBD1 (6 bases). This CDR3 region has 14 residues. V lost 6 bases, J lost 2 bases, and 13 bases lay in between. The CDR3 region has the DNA TGTGCCAGCAGGGAACAGGGTGCGAACTATGGCTACACCTTC. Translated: CASREQGANYGYTF.

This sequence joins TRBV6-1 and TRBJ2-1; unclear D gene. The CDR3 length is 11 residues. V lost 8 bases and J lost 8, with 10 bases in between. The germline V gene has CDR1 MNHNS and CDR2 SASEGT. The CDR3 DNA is TGTGCCAGCGGCGGAAGGCATGAGCAGTTCTTC. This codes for CASGGRHEQFF.

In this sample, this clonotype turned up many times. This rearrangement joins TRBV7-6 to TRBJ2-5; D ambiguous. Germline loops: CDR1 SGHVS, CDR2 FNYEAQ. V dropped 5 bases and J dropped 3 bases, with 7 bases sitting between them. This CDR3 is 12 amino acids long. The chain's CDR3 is CASSPSEETQYF. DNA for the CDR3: TGTGCCAGCAGCCCTAGTGAAGAGACCCAGTACTTC.

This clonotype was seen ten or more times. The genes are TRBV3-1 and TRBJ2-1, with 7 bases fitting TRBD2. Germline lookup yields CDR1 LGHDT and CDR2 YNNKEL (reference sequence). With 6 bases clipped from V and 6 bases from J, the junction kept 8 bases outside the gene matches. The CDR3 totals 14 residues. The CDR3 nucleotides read TGTGCCAGCAGTAGGGAGGGCCCTTCCAATGAGCAGTTCTTC. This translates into CASSREGPSNEQFF.

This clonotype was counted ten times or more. CDR3 DNA sequence: TGTGCCAGCATGAGCTCCTATAATTCACCCCTCCACTTT. Translated: CASMSSYNSPLHF. The rearrangement uses TRBV2 and TRBJ1-6; no definite D call. This CDR3 has 13 residues. Germline CDR1 and CDR2: SNHLY and FYNNEI. V lost 7 bases to trimming and J lost 0 bases, with 4 bases between them.

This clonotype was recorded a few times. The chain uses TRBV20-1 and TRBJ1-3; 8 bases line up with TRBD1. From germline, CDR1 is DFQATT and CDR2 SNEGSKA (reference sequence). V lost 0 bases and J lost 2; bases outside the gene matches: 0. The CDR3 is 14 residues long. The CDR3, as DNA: TGCAGTGCTAGAGAGACAGGGGCTGGAAACACCATATATTTT. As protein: CSARETGAGNTIYF.

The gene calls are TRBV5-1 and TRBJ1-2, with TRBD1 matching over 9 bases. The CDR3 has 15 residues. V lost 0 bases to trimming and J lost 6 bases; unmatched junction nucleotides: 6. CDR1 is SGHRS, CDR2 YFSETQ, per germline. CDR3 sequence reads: CASSLGYRGRDGYTF. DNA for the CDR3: TGCGCCAGCAGCTTGGGGTACAGGGGGCGAGATGGCTACACCTTC.

The CDR3 is CASSPGPGGAFF. CDR3 DNA: TGTGCCAGCAGCCCCGGACCGGGGGGAGCTTTCTTT. The chain has TRBV13 and TRBJ1-1; D might be TRBD1 (5 bases). V was pared by 5 bases and J by 10 bases, with 14 bases between. The CDR3 sequence is 12 residues long. Germline CDR1 is PRHDT and CDR2 is FYEKMQ (reference sequence).

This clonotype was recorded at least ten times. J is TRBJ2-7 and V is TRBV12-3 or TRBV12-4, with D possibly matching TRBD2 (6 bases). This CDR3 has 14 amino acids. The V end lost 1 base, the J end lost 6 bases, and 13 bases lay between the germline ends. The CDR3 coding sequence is TGTGCCAGCAGTTTAGGGCGACCCGGGGGCGAGCAGTACTTC. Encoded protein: CASSLGRPGGEQYF.